A selection of T cell receptor beta chains follows, all from one sample in a study of cytomegalovirus exposure and HLA in healthy donors. The data were produced by immunoSEQ multiplex PCR, yet TCRdb's version contains in-frame clones alone and is incomplete. The sample contains around 58,000 clones, about three quarters of which appear only once. The sequencing input was PBMCs. These receptor sequences come from a male donor in good health and CMV-seropositive. The CDR3 runs from the conserved cysteine through the conserved F or W. The order of the fields is J gene, V gene, D gene, clone size, CDR3 length, CDR3 DNA, CDR3 protein. D genes are given only for firm matches. A row's size may be missing; if present it is once, few, many or a size class.

TRBJ2-7	TRBV7-9	TRBD2	NA	17	TGTGCCAGCAGCTTAGCTGGGACTAGCGGGGGGGCGTACGAGCAGTACTTC	CASSLAGTSGGAYEQYF
TRBJ2-3	TRBV7-8	NA	NA	13	TGTGCCAGCAGCTCCGCACTAGCAGATACGCAGTATTTT	CASSSALADTQYF
TRBJ1-5	TRBV30	NA	few	13	TGTGCATCCGGGGGGATCGGCAATCAGCCCCAGCATTTT	CASGGIGNQPQHF
TRBJ1-1	TRBV5-1	TRBD1	NA	15	TGCGCCAGCAGCGGTGGGGGGACAGGGGGTGCTGAAGCTTTCTTT	CASSGGGTGGAEAFF
TRBJ2-7	TRBV4-2	NA	few	17	TGTGCCAGCAGCCAAGATTGGGGCAGAACTGGCTCCTACGAGCAGTACTTC	CASSQDWGRTGSYEQYF
TRBJ1-5	TRBV19	NA	NA	16	TGTGCCAGTAGTATAGACCCGGGACACTTTAATCAGCCCCAGCATTTT	CASSIDPGHFNQPQHF
TRBJ1-2	TRBV30	TRBD1	NA	11	TGTGCCTGGAGTCCCCGGGACAGGAACACCTTC	CAWSPRDRNTF
TRBJ1-1	TRBV28	TRBD1	NA	14	TGTGCCAGTAAAACAGGGGGCCCAGGCACTGAAGCTTTCTTT	CASKTGGPGTEAFF
TRBJ1-2	TRBV7-9	NA	NA	13	TGTGCCAGCAGCGTTCGTCAGGGGTATGGCTACACCTTC	CASSVRQGYGYTF
TRBJ2-1	TRBV25-1	NA	NA	12	TGTGCCAGCAGCCAGGGATCCAATGAGCAGTTCTTC	CASSQGSNEQFF
TRBJ1-2	TRBV29-1	TRBD1	NA	13	TGCAGCGTTGAGGCAGGGGGCCCCTATGGCTACACCTTC	CSVEAGGPYGYTF
TRBJ2-3	TRBV4-3	NA	NA	17	TGCGCCAGCAGCCAAGATTTCCAGGAGGGCCCTGCGGATACGCAGTATTTT	CASSQDFQEGPADTQYF
TRBJ1-1	TRBV29-1	TRBD1	NA	12	TGCAGCGTTGGGACAGGGGCCACTGAAGCTTTCTTT	CSVGTGATEAFF
TRBJ2-7	TRBV28	NA	NA	14	TGTGCCAGCAGTTTACGACAGAGCTCCTACGAGCAGTACTTC	CASSLRQSSYEQYF
TRBJ1-2	TRBV7-9	NA	NA	16	TGTGCCAGCAGCTTAGAGGGAGACGGGACATTCTATGGCTACACCTTC	CASSLEGDGTFYGYTF
TRBJ2-2	TRBV4-2	TRBD1	NA	16	TGTGCCAGCAGCCACGGACAGGGGGCGGGGACCGGGGAGCTGTTTTTT	CASSHGQGAGTGELFF
TRBJ1-1	TRBV19	NA	NA	14	TGTGCCAGTAGTACGCGGGACGGTCCCTATGAAGCTCTCTTT	CASSTRDGPYEALF
TRBJ2-5	TRBV9	TRBD2	once	14	TGTGCCAGCAGCTTACCCAGCGGGGGAGAGACCCAGTACTTC	CASSLPSGGETQYF
TRBJ1-1	TRBV6-6	TRBD1	few	14	TGTGCCAGCAGTCCAGGGGGCTGGGGCACTGAAGCTTTCTTT	CASSPGGWGTEAFF
TRBJ2-7	TRBV5-1	TRBD1	NA	16	TGCGCCAGCAGCTCAGCCGGGACAGGGGTACCCTACGAGCAGTACTTC	CASSSAGTGVPYEQYF
TRBJ1-4	TRBV13	TRBD1	once	16	TGTGCCAGCAGCTTGAGTTCGATGGGGACAGAGGAAAAACTGTTTTTT	CASSLSSMGTEEKLFF
TRBJ2-7	TRBV19	TRBD1	NA	15	TGTGCCAGTAGTATTGGAACAGGGGACACCTACGAGCAGTACTTC	CASSIGTGDTYEQYF
TRBJ1-1	TRBV20-1	NA	NA	10	TGCAGTGCTAGTGGGCAGAAAGCTTTCTTT	CSASGQKAFF
TRBJ1-5	TRBV5-6	TRBD1	NA	15	TGTGCCAGCAGCTCAGTACAGGGGTCCGATCAGCCCCAGCATTTT	CASSSVQGSDQPQHF
TRBJ1-1	TRBV2	NA	NA	13	TGTGCCACCTTCCAGGGTGGTCACACTGAAGCTTTCTTT	CATFQGGHTEAFF
TRBJ1-4	TRBV25-1	NA	NA	11	TGTGCCAGCGGTCACTGGGAAAAACTGTTTTTT	CASGHWEKLFF
TRBJ1-2	TRBV28	TRBD1	NA	16	TGTGCCAGCAGCCGAACACCAACCGGGACAGGGTATGGCTACACCTTC	CASSRTPTGTGYGYTF
TRBJ2-2	TRBV2	TRBD1	NA	17	TGTGCCAGCAGTGAAGAAACGGGACAGGACCTGACCGGGGAGCTGTTTTTT	CASSEETGQDLTGELFF
TRBJ1-2	TRBV7-9	NA	NA	16	TGTGCCAGCAGCCCTCTTACGCTTAGGGGCTACAGTGGCTACACCTTC	CASSPLTLRGYSGYTF
TRBJ2-1	TRBV4-3	TRBD2	few	17	TGCGCCAGCAGCCGAGACCGCCGGGGGGGAGAGAGTCCGGAGCAGTTCTTC	CASSRDRRGGESPEQFF
TRBJ1-1	TRBV6-5	TRBD1	NA	12	TGTGCCGCCCAGGGGGTTTACACTGAAGCTTTCTTT	CAAQGVYTEAFF
TRBJ1-1	TRBV27	TRBD1	NA	13	TGTGCCAGCCGACTTACAGGGGGCACTGAAGCTTTCTTT	CASRLTGGTEAFF
TRBJ2-6	TRBV2	NA	few	16	TGTGCCAGCAGTGAAGTCTCAGGGCCTGGGGCCAACGTCCTGACTTTC	CASSEVSGPGANVLTF
TRBJ2-2	TRBV7-2	NA	once	13	TGTGCCAGCAGCGGGGACTTCACCGGGGAGCTGTTTTTT	CASSGDFTGELFF